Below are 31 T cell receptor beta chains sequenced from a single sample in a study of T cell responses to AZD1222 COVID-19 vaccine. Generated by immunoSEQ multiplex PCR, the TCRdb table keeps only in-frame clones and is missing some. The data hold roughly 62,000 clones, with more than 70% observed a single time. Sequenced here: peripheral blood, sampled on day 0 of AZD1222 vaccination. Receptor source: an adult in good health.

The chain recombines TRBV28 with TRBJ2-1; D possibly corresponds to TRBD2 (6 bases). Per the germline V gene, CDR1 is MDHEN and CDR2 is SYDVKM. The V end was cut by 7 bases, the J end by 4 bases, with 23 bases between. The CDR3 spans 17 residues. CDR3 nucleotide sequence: TGTGCCAGCACGGGAGACTCCAGGACACTACGGTACAATGAGCAGTTCTTC. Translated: CASTGDSRTLRYNEQFF.

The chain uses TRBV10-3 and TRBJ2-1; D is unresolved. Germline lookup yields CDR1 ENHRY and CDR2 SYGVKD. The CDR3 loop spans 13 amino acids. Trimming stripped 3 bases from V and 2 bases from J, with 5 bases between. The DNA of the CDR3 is TGTGCCATCAGTGATACAGCCTACAATGAGCAGTTCTTC. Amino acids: CAISDTAYNEQFF.

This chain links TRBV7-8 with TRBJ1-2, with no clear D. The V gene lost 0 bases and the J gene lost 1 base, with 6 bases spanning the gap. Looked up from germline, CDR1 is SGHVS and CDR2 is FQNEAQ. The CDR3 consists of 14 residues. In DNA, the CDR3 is TGTGCCAGCAGCTTAGCGGCAGTTAACTATGGCTACACCTTC. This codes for CASSLAAVNYGYTF.

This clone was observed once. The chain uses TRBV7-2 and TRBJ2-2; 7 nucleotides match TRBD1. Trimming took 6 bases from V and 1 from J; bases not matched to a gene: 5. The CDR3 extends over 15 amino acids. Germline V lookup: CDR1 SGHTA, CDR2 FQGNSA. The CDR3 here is CASSRDRMNTGELFF. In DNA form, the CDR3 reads TGTGCCAGCAGTAGGGACAGAATGAACACCGGGGAGCTGTTTTTT.

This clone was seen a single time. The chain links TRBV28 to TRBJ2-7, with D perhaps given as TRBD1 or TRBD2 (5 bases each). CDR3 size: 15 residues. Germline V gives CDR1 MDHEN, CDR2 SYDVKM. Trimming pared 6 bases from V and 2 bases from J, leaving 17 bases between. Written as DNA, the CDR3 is TGTGCCAGCAGCACCCCACGGGACGGGGCCTACGAGCAGTACTTC. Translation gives CASSTPRDGAYEQYF.

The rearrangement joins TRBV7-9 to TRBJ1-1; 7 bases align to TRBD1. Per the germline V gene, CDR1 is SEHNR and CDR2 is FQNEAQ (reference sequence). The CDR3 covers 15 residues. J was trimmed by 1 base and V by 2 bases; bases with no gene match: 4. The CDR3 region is CASSLMDRPNTEAFF. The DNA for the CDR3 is TGTGCCAGCAGCTTAATGGACAGGCCGAACACTGAAGCTTTCTTT.

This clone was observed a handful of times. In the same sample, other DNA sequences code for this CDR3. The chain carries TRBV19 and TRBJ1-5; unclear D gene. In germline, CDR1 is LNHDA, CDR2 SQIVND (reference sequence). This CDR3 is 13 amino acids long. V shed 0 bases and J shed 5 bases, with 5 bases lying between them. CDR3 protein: CASSIEGYQPQHF. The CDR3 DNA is TGTGCCAGTAGTATAGAAGGATATCAGCCCCAGCATTTT.

The CDR3 coding sequence is TGTGCCAGCAGCAAAGGTGACGTGTTGGGCAATCAGCCCCAGCATTTT. Protein sequence: CASSKGDVLGNQPQHF. This chain connects TRBV21-1 to TRBJ1-5. TRBV21-1 is recorded as a pseudogene. CDR3 size: 16 residues.

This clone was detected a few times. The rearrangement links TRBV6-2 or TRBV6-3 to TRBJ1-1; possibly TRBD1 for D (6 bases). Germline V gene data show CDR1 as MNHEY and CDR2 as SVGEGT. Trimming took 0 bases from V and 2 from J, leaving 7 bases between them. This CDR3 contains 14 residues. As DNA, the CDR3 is TGTGCCAGCAGTTACTCAGGGGGTAACACTGAAGCTTTCTTT. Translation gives CASSYSGGNTEAFF.

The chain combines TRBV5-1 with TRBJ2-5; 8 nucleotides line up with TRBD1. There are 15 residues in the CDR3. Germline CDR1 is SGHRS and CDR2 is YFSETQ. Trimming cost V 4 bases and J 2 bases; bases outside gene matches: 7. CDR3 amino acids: CASSDGQGKQETQYF. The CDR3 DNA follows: TGCGCCAGCAGCGACGGACAGGGAAAACAAGAGACCCAGTACTTC.

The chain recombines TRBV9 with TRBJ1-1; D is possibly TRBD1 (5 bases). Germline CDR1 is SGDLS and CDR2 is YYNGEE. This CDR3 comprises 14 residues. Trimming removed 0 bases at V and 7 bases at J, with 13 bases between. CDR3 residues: CASSVDQGRNEAFF. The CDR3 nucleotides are TGTGCCAGCAGCGTAGATCAGGGCCGGAATGAAGCTTTCTTT. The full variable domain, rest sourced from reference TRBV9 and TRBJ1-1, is DSGVTQTPKHLITATGQRVTLRCSPRSGDLSVYWYQQSLDQGLQFLIQYYNGEERAKGNILERFSAQQFPDLHSELNLSSLELGDSALYFCASSVDQGRNEAFFGQGTRLTVV.

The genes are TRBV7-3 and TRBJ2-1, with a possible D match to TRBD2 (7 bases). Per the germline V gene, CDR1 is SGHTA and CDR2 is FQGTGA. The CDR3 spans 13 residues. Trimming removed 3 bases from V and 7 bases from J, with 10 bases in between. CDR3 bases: TGTGCCAGCAGCTTTAAGGGGGGGAATGAGCAGTTCTTC. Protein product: CASSFKGGNEQFF.

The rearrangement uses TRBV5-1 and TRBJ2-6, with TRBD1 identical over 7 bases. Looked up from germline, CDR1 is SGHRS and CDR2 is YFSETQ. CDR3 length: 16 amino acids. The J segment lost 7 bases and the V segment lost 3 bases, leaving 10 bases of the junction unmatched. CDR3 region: CASSSRTGPPANVLTF. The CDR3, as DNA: TGCGCCAGCAGCTCCCGGACAGGCCCACCCGCCAACGTCCTGACTTTC.

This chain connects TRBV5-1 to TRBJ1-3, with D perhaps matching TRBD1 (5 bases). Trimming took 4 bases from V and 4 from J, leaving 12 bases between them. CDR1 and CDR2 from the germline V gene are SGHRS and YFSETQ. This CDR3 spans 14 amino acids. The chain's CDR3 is CASSPLGGGNTIYF. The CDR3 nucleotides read TGCGCCAGCAGCCCCCTCGGGGGGGGAAACACCATATATTTT.

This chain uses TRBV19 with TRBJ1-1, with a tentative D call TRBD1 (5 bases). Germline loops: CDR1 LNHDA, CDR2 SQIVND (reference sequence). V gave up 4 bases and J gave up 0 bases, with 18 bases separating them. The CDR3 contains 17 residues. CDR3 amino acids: CASSRFDSTTMNTEAFF. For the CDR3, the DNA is TGTGCCAGTAGTAGGTTCGACAGTACGACCATGAACACTGAAGCTTTCTTT.

CDR3 bases: TGCGCCAGCAGCTTGAACACCGGGGAGCTGTTTTTT. Translation: CASSLNTGELFF. The chain recombines TRBV5-1 with TRBJ2-2; D is ambiguous. The CDR3 contains 12 residues. Trimming removed 1 base at V and 2 bases at J, with 0 bases between. Per germline, CDR1 SGHRS and CDR2 YFSETQ.

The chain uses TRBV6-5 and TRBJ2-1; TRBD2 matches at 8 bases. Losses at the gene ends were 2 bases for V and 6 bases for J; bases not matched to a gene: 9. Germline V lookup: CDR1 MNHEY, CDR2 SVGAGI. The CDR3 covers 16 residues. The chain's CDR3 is CASSYGLRGDINEQFF. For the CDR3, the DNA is TGTGCCAGCAGTTACGGTTTGCGGGGGGATATCAATGAGCAGTTCTTC.

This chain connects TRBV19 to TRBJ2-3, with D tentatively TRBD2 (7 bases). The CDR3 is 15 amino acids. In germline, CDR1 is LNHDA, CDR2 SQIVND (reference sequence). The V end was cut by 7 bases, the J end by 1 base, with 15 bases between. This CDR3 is CASKARGAGTDTQYF. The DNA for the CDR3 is TGTGCCAGTAAGGCTCGGGGGGCGGGCACAGATACGCAGTATTTT.

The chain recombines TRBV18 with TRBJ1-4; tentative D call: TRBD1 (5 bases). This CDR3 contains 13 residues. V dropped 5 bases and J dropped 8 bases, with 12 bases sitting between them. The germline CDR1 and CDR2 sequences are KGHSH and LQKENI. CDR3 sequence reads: CASSSTVSEKLFF. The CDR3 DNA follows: TGTGCCAGCTCATCGACAGTGTCGGAAAAACTGTTTTTT.

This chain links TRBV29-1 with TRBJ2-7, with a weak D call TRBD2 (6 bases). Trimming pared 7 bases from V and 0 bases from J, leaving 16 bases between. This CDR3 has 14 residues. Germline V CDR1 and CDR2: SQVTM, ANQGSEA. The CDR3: CSALRDWNSYEQYF. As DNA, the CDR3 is TGCAGCGCTCTCCGGGACTGGAACTCCTACGAGCAGTACTTC.

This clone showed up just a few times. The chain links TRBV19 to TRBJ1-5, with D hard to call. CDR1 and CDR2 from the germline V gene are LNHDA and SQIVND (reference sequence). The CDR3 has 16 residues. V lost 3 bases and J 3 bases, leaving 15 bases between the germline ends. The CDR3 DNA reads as TGTGCCAGTAGTATGGCAGCCCGGACCCTCAATCAGCCCCAGCATTTT. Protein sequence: CASSMAARTLNQPQHF.

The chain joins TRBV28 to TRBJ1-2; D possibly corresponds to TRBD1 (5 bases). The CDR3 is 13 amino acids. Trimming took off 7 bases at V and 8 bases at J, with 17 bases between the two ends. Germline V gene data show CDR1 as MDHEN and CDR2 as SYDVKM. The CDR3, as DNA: TGTGCCAGCACCCACCCCGGGGGGGACGGCTACACCTTC. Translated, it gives CASTHPGGDGYTF.

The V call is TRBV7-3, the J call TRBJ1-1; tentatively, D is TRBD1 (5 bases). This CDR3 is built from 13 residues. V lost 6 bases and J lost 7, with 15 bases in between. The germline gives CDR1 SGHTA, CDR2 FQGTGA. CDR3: CASRRDRLDEAFF. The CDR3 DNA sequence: TGTGCCAGCAGACGAGACAGACTGGATGAAGCTTTCTTT.

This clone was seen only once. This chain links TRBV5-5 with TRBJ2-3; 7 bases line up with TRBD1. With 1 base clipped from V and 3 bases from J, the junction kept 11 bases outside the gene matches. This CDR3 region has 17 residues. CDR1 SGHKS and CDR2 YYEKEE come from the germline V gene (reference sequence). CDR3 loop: CASSLLVRDSRTDTQYF. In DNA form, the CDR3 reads TGTGCCAGCAGCTTGTTGGTTCGGGACAGCCGAACAGATACGCAGTATTTT. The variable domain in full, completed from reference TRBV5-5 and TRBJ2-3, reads DAGVTQSPTHLIKTRGQQVTLRCSPISGHKSVSWYQQVLGQGPQFIFQYYEKEERGRGNFPDRFSARQFPNYSSELNVNALLLGDSALYLCASSLLVRDSRTDTQYFGPGTRLTVL.

CDR3 nucleotide sequence: TGTGCCAGCAGTTTTTATGTGGGTTACACTGAAGCTTTCTTT. This sequence encodes CASSFYVGYTEAFF. The chain has TRBV28 and TRBJ1-1; D gene uncertain. CDR3 length equals 14 residues. V was clipped by 3 bases and J by 3 bases, with 11 bases between them. The V gene's germline CDR1 is MDHEN and CDR2 SYDVKM.

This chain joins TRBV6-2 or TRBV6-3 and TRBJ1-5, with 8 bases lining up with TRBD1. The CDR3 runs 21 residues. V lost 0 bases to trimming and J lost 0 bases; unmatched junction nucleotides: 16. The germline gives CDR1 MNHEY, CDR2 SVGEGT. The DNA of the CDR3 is TGTGCCAGCAGTTACTCGAGAATGAGACAGGGGAGTTTCAATAGCAATCAGCCCCAGCATTTT. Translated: CASSYSRMRQGSFNSNQPQHF.

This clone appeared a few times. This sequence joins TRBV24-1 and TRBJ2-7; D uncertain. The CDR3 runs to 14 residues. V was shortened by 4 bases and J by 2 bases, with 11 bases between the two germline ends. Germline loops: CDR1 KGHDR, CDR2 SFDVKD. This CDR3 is CATSENSLPYEQYF. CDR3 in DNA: TGTGCCACCAGTGAGAATAGTTTGCCCTACGAGCAGTACTTC.

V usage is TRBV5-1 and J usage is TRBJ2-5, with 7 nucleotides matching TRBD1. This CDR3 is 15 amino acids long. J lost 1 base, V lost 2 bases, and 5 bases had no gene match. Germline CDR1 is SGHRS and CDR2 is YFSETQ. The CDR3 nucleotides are TGCGCCAGCAGCTTCGGACAGGCCTCCCAAGAGACCCAGTACTTC. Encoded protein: CASSFGQASQETQYF.

The CDR3 here is CASSPNDRLYEQYF. The CDR3 DNA follows: TGTGCCAGCAGTCCCAACGACAGACTTTACGAGCAGTACTTC. The V call is TRBV6-2 or TRBV6-3, the J call TRBJ2-7, with TRBD1 as a possible D gene (5 bases). Trimming removed 5 bases at V and 4 bases at J, with 15 bases between. The germline V gene encodes CDR1 MNHEY and CDR2 SVGEGT. The CDR3 runs to 14 residues.

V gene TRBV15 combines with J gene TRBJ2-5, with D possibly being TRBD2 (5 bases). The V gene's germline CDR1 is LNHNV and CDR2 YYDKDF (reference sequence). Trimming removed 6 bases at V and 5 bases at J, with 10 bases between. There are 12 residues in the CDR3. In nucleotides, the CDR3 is TGTGCCACCAGGGAGGACGGGGAGACCCAGTACTTC. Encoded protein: CATREDGETQYF. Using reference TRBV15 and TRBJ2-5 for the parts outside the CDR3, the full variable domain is DAMVIQNPRYQVTQFGKPVTLSCSQTLNHNVMYWYQQKSSQAPKLLFHYYDKDFNNEADTPDNFQSRRPNTSFCFLDIRSPGLGDTAMYLCATREDGETQYFGPGTRLLVL.

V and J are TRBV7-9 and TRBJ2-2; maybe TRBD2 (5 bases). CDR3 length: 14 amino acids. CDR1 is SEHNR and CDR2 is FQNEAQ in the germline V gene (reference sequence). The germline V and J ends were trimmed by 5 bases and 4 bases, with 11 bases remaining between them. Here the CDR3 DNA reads TGTGCCAGCAGCCCACCGAGGGTCACCGGGGAGCTGTTTTTT. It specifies CASSPPRVTGELFF.